The T cell receptor (beta chain) described here comes from a study of blood T cells in healthy people across ages. Study-wide context: Per two T cells, template switching captured roughly one barcoded beta molecule. Study findings and constraints: One million T cells yielded diversity estimates that were considered underestimates. Per-million-T-cell TCR beta diversity fell roughly linearly with age.

A J-beta primer mix and a sample-barcoded 5' primer were used in a second PCR of roughly 7 to 12 cycles. MiXCR, run by TCRdb on the 5' RACE reads, gives a single entry per CDR3 protein. The table has hundreds of thousands of distinct CDR3 sequences, over 40% seen once; the top ten hold roughly 14%. Isolating PBMCs gave at least 6.5 million of these cells per sample. Germline CDR1 LNHNV, CDR2 YYDKDF (reference sequence). CDR3 size: 15 residues. After removal of 8 bases from V and 1 base from J, the junction contained 8 bases not matched to a gene. Worth noting for this clonotype: As yet, its antigen is unknown.

The sequencing sample was made of blood. This clonotype originated in an elderly woman in good health. The chain recombines TRBV15 with TRBJ2-5; 9 nucleotides align to TRBD2. The CDR3 sequence: CATPQSGGPQETQYF. CDR3 coding DNA: TGTGCCACCCCTCAGAGCGGGGGGCCCCAAGAGACCCAGTACTTC.